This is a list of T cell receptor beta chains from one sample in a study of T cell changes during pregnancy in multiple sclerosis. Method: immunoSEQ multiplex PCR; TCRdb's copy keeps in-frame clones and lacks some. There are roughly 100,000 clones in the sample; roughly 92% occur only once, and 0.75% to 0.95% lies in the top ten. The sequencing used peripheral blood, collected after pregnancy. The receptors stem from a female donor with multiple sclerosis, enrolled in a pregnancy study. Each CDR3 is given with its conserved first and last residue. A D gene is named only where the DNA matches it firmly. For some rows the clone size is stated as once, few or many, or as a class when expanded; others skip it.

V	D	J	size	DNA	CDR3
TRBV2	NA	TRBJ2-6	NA	TGTGCCAGCAGTGAACGGAGAACTGGGGCCAACGTCCTGACTTTC	CASSERRTGANVLTF
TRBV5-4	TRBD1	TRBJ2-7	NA	TGTGCCAGCAGCCCCCTGGACAGGGGGACCTACGAGCAGTACTTC	CASSPLDRGTYEQYF
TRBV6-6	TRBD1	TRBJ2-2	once	TGTGCCAGCAGTCTTAGACAGGGGAGCACCGGGGAGCTGTTTTTT	CASSLRQGSTGELFF
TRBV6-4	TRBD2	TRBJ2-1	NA	TGTGCCAGCAGTGACTCGGGGACTAGCGGCAATGAGCAGTTCTTC	CASSDSGTSGNEQFF
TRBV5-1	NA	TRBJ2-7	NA	TGCGCCAGCAGCTTGGGACAGCTCCACTACGAGCAGTACTTC	CASSLGQLHYEQYF
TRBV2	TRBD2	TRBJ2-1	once	TGTGCCAGCAGTGGGACGAGCGGGACTAGCGGGAGTGTCTACAATGAGCAGTTCTTC	CASSGTSGTSGSVYNEQFF
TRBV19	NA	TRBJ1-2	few	TGTGCCAGTAAGGAGCGTAAGACTAATGGCTACACCTTC	CASKERKTNGYTF
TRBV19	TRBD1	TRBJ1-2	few	TGTGCCAGTAGCCTGACTGGACAGGGTGGTGGCTACACCTTC	CASSLTGQGGGYTF
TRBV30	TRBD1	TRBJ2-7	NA	TGTGCCTGGACGGACAGGGGATTAGGCGAGCAGTACTTC	CAWTDRGLGEQYF
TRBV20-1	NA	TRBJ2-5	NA	TGCAGTGCTAGCCTAAAAGAGACCCAGTACTTC	CSASLKETQYF
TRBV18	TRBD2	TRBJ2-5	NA	TGTGCCAGCTCACCACCGGGACTAGCGGGAGGAGAGACCCAGTACTTC	CASSPPGLAGGETQYF
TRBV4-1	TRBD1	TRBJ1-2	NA	TGCGCCAGCAGCCAAGTGGGACAGTACTATGGCTACACCTTC	CASSQVGQYYGYTF
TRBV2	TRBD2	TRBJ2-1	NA	TGTGCCAGCGGTGCTAGCGGGATTTCCCCTAAGCAGTTCTTC	CASGASGISPKQFF
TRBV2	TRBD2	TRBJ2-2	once	TGTGCCAGCAGTGATAGCGGGAGGATCACCGGGGAGCTGTTTTTT	CASSDSGRITGELFF
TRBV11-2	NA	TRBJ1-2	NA	TGTGCCAGCAGCTTAGTACAGTCTAAGGGGTATGGCTACACCTTC	CASSLVQSKGYGYTF
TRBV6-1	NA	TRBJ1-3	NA	TGTGCCAGCAGTGAACTACTCGGAGGGTCTGGAAACACCATATATTTT	CASSELLGGSGNTIYF
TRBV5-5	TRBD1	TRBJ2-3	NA	TGTGCCAGCAGCTTAAAGACCGGACAGGGGGCTTGGGGAGATACGCAGTATTTT	CASSLKTGQGAWGDTQYF
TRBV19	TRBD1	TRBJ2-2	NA	TGTGCCAGTCGGGAAGGGGGCGCGAACACCGGGGAGCTGTTTTTT	CASREGGANTGELFF
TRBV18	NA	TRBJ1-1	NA	TGTGCCAGCTCACTGCCCCCTAGAACTGGGAGGGCTTTCTTT	CASSLPPRTGRAFF
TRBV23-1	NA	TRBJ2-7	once	TGCGCCAGCACTCGGATACGGGATAGCCCCTACGAGCAGTACTTC	CASTRIRDSPYEQYF
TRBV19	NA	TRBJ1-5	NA	TGTGCCAGTAGTATAGCGACGGGGAAACATCAGCCCCAGCATTTT	CASSIATGKHQPQHF
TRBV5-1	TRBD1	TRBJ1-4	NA	TGCGCCAGCAGCTCAACAGGGGGCCGAGCTGAAAAACTGTTTTTT	CASSSTGGRAEKLFF
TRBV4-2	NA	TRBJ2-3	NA	TGTGCCAGCAGCCAAGACCATTCAGGTGGAAAAGATACGCAGTATTTT	CASSQDHSGGKDTQYF
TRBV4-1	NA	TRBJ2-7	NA	TGCGCCAGCAGCCAAGCACCCCTAACGGACGGGACTCGCTCCTACGAGCAGTACTTC	CASSQAPLTDGTRSYEQYF
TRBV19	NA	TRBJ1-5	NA	TGTGCCAGTAGTTTCCGGAGGAATCAGCCCCAGCATTTT	CASSFRRNQPQHF
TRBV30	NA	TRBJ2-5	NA	TGTGCCTCGGTCTCCCGGCGGAGGGAGACCCAGTACTTC	CASVSRRRETQYF
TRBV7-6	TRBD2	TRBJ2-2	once	TGTGCCAGCAGCCCGGGACTAGCGGGAGGGGACACCGGGGAGCTGTTTTTT	CASSPGLAGGDTGELFF
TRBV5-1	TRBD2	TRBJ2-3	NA	TGCGCCAGCAGCAGGGGACTAGCGGGGGACCCTAGCACAGATACGCAGTATTTT	CASSRGLAGDPSTDTQYF
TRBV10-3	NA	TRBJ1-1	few	TGTGCCATCAGCCAGGGGACGTCGAACACTGAAGCTTTCTTT	CAISQGTSNTEAFF
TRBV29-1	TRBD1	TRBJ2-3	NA	TGCAGCGTTCTGGGACAGGGCTGGGATACGCAGTATTTT	CSVLGQGWDTQYF
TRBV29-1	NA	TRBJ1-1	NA	TGCAGCGTCCAAGGGGCGAACACTGAAGCTTTCTTT	CSVQGANTEAFF
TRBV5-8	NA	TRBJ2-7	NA	TGTGCCAGCACCGAACGGTCAATAATCTCCTACGAGCAGTACTTC	CASTERSIISYEQYF
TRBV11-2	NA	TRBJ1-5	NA	TGTGCCAGCAAAGGGGGAGCTAGCAATCAGCCCCAGCATTTT	CASKGGASNQPQHF
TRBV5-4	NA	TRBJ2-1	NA	TGTGCCAGCAGCCAGGTCAATGAGCAGTTCTTC	CASSQVNEQFF
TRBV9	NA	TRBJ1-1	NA	TGTGCCAGCAGCGTAGGTGGGGGACTGATCGGCACTGAAGCTTTCTTT	CASSVGGGLIGTEAFF
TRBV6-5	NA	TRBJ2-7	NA	TGTGCCAGCAGTTCAAACTACGAGCAGTACTTC	CASSSNYEQYF
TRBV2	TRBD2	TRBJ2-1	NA	TGTGCCAGCAGTGACCCGGGGGGGGTTTACAATGAGCAGTTCTTC	CASSDPGGVYNEQFF
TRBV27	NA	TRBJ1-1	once	TGTGCCAGCAGTTTACGCCCACCGATCCCCGACAGGCTAAACACTGAAGCTTTCTTT	CASSLRPPIPDRLNTEAFF
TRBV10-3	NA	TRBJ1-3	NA	TGTGCCATCAGTAACGAGGAGAACACCATATATTTT	CAISNEENTIYF
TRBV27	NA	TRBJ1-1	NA	TGTGCCAGCAGTCCCTCGGGAGGGAGGAACACTGAAGCTTTCTTT	CASSPSGGRNTEAFF
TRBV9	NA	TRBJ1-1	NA	TGTGCCAGCAGCCGACTACACGGGGTCATGAACACTGAAGCTTTCTTT	CASSRLHGVMNTEAFF
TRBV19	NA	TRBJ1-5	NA	TGTGCCAGTAGTAAACTCCGGGAGAATAGCAATCAGCCCCAGCATTTT	CASSKLRENSNQPQHF